This entry lists 17 T cell receptor beta chains sequenced from one sample in a study of tumor-infiltrating lymphocytes in oesophageal squamous cell carcinoma. Using its own MiXCR run on the PCR reads, TCRdb lists one record per CDR3 protein. The table records about 15,000 distinct CDR3 sequences, around 50% of them present only once. The sequencing sample was made of esophageal tumor tissue. These receptors came from a male donor with esophageal squamous cell carcinoma.

The genes are TRBV12-3 or TRBV12-4 and TRBJ2-5; D not resolved. V lost 3 bases and J 2 bases, leaving 7 bases between the germline ends. The CDR3 is 13 amino acids. This CDR3 reads CASSFGRQETQYF. In DNA form, the CDR3 reads TGTGCCAGCAGTTTTGGAAGGCAAGAGACCCAGTACTTC.

The genes are TRBV25-1 and TRBJ2-1; possibly TRBD1 for D (7 bases). With 6 bases removed from V and 8 bases from J, the gap between germline ends came to 26 bases. The CDR3 consists of 17 residues. Germline loops: CDR1 MGHDK, CDR2 SYGVNS. CDR3 DNA: TGTGCCAGCAGAGGAAGGGGGGACAGATCTTGGGATTATGAGCAGTTCTTC. It yields the protein CASRGRGDRSWDYEQFF.

This clonotype was seen a few times. V gene TRBV19 combines with J gene TRBJ2-3; 9 bases match TRBD1. V lost 3 bases and J lost 1; bases outside the gene matches: 2. The CDR3 runs to 15 residues. CDR1 and CDR2 from the germline V gene are LNHDA and SQIVND (reference sequence). The CDR3 DNA reads as TGTGCCAGTAGTATTAGGACAGGGGGCACAGATACGCAGTATTTT. Residues: CASSIRTGGTDTQYF.

This chain links TRBV6-5 with TRBJ2-7; D remains ambiguous. V dropped 6 bases and J dropped 7 bases, with 16 bases sitting between them. This CDR3 comprises 13 residues. The germline V gene encodes CDR1 MNHEY and CDR2 SVGAGI. The CDR3 DNA reads TGTGCCAGCAGACGGGCCGCCTACAATGAGCAGTACTTC. Protein sequence: CASRRAAYNEQYF.

V usage is TRBV27 and J usage is TRBJ1-2; D uncertain. The CDR3 runs to 14 residues. CDR1 and CDR2 from the germline V gene are MNHEY and SMNVEV (reference sequence). V was pared by 7 bases and J by 3 bases, with 15 bases between. The CDR3 sequence: CASNPTPEDYGYTF. In DNA form, the CDR3 reads TGTGCCAGCAATCCAACACCGGAGGACTATGGCTACACCTTC.

This chain joins TRBV7-9 and TRBJ2-1, with D perhaps TRBD2 (7 bases). Judging by the DNA end, TRBJ2-7 fits better; the J call may be wrong. The CDR3 is 15 amino acids. The germline CDR1 and CDR2 sequences are SEHNR and FQNEAQ (reference sequence). CDR3 loop: CASSLGEGDLLGQYF. The CDR3 DNA sequence: TGTGCCAGCAGCTTGGGGGAGGGGGACCTACTCGGGCAGTACTTC.

In its sample, this clonotype ranks as medium-sized. J is TRBJ2-1 and V is TRBV7-6; a possible D gene is TRBD2 (6 bases). Germline values: CDR1 SGHVS, CDR2 FNYEAQ. CDR3 length: 15 residues. The V gene lost 5 bases and the J gene lost 4 bases, with 15 bases spanning the gap. DNA for the CDR3: TGTGCCAGCAGCCATGCGACTAGATCTTACAATGAGCAGTTCTTC. Protein: CASSHATRSYNEQFF. Full variable domain (outside the CDR3, taken from reference TRBV7-6 and TRBJ2-1): GAGVSQSPRYKVTKRGQDVALRCDPISGHVSLYWYRQALGQGPEFLTYFNYEAQQDKSGLPNDRFSAERPEGSISTLTIQRTEQRDSAMYRCASSHATRSYNEQFFGPGTRLTVL.

The genes are TRBV7-6 and TRBJ1-2; D uncertain. Per the germline V gene, CDR1 is SGHVS and CDR2 is FNYEAQ. The CDR3 consists of 12 residues. V was trimmed by 5 bases and J by 2 bases, leaving 6 bases between them. CDR3 protein: CASSPGNYGYTF. In nucleotides, the CDR3 is TGTGCCAGCAGCCCGGGGAACTATGGCTACACCTTC.

In this sample, this clonotype is medium-sized. The rearrangement links TRBV7-2 to TRBJ2-7; possible D gene TRBD2, 6 bases. The V and J ends lost 2 bases and 3 bases respectively, with 11 bases between them. This CDR3 has 14 amino acids. The germline V gene has CDR1 SGHTA and CDR2 FQGNSA. The CDR3 DNA follows: TGTGCCAGCAGCTTATTTGCGGGAAACTACGAGCAGTACTTC. Protein product: CASSLFAGNYEQYF.

This chain connects TRBV11-2 to TRBJ2-6; the match to TRBD2 covers 8 bases. Germline values: CDR1 SGHAT, CDR2 FQNNGV. This CDR3 is built from 20 residues. Trimming cost V 5 bases and J 0 bases; bases outside gene matches: 15. As DNA, the CDR3 is TGTGCCAGCAGCCCGGGGGGGTTAGTACAGGCCGACTCTGGGGCCAACGTCCTGACTTTC. Amino acids: CASSPGGLVQADSGANVLTF.

This rearrangement joins TRBV7-3 to TRBJ2-5, with 15 bases that match TRBD2. The CDR3 totals 18 residues. The germline V gene has CDR1 SGHTA and CDR2 FQGTGA. Trimming at V came to 3 bases and at J to 5 bases, leaving 10 bases not matched to a gene. The CDR3 coding sequence is TGTGCCAGCAGCTTGAGGACTAGCGGGAGGGCCGGTACGGAGACCCAGTACTTC. Protein: CASSLRTSGRAGTETQYF.

This clonotype showed up just a few times. The conserved phenylalanine or tryptophan is not found at the CDR3 terminus, so this likely reflects a read error. No DNA is shown, since the ends of the CDR3 on it are uncertain; the CDR3 is the one TCRdb lists. J is TRBJ2-5 and V is TRBV7-2; TRBD2 was called by the table and not checked on the DNA. CDR1 SGHTA and CDR2 FQGNSA come from the germline V gene. The CDR3 is 13 amino acids in total, end residues counted. The CDR3 region is CASSLYSPLHFGN.

Turning to this clonotype: Because the CDR3 is missing its conserved closing phenylalanine or tryptophan, this is likely a read error. No DNA is shown, since the ends of the CDR3 on it are uncertain; the CDR3 is the one TCRdb lists. The V call is TRBV24-1, the J call TRBJ2-6. Germline lookup yields CDR1 KGHDR and CDR2 SFDVKD. The CDR3 contains 13 residues when both ends are counted. This chain's CDR3 is CATSDGLGYTFGS.

This clonotype is classed as medium-sized. CDR3 loop: CASSEEGGRTDTQYF. The CDR3 region has the DNA TGTGCCAGCAGTGAAGAAGGCGGGCGCACAGATACGCAGTATTTT. This sequence joins TRBV2 and TRBJ2-3; D might be TRBD2 (5 bases). CDR1 is SNHLY, CDR2 FYNNEI, per germline. V dropped 1 base and J dropped 1 base, with 9 bases sitting between them. This CDR3 has 15 residues.

The genes are TRBV5-1 and TRBJ2-7, with 7 positions matching TRBD1. The J call could be wrong; TRBJ1-2 is a better fit for the DNA end. Germline lookup yields CDR1 SGHRS and CDR2 YFSETQ. The CDR3 is 14 amino acids. CDR3 loop: CASSLDRGGYGYTF. The CDR3 DNA sequence: TGCGCCAGCAGCTTGGACAGGGGAGGCTATGGCTACACCTTC.

This clonotype has a handful of counts. It may be a read error: a sequence one base away is much more abundant. The gene calls are TRBV6-2 or TRBV6-3 and TRBJ2-4; 7 bases are shared with TRBD1. CDR1 is MNHEY, CDR2 SVGEGT, per germline. The CDR3 runs to 14 residues. V shed 8 bases and J 13 bases; nucleotides not matched to a gene: 17. CDR3 DNA: TGTGCCAGCGATGGCAGGGGGAACTACAATGAGCAGTACTTC. Translating gives CASDGRGNYNEQYF.

The rearrangement links TRBV6-1 to TRBJ2-7; no definite D call. Near its end, the DNA agrees better with TRBJ2-4, so the J call may be wrong. Germline V gene lookup returns CDR1 MNHNS and CDR2 SASEGT. The CDR3 length is 12 residues. The CDR3 DNA reads TGTGCCAGCAGTGAGTACGGTAACATTCAGTACTTC. It translates to CASSEYGNIQYF.